These 5 T cell receptor beta chains were sequenced from one sample in a study of T-cell reconstitution after alpha-beta-depleted transplantation in children. The TCRbeta library incorporated unique molecular identifiers. TCRdb redid the calling of the PCR reads with MiXCR, one entry per CDR3 protein. Of around 490,000 distinct CDR3 sequences detected, 10% to 12% appear once; the ten largest clones hold around 13%. Sequenced material: PBMCs, mostly from graft donor cells, taken 180 days after TCRalphabeta/CD19-depleted stem cell transplant. These receptors came from a female patient aged 2 to 10 who had a stem cell transplant for aplastic anemia, so the T cells may come from the graft donor.

The chain is built from TRBV9 and TRBJ2-1; D remains ambiguous. CDR3 length equals 13 residues. V shed 0 bases and J shed 5 bases, with 6 bases lying between them. Germline CDR1 reads SGDLS; CDR2 reads YYNGEE. The CDR3 spells CASSVDTNNEQFF. In nucleotides, the CDR3 is TGTGCCAGCAGCGTAGACACGAACAATGAGCAGTTCTTC.

Regarding this clonotype: A much larger clone lies a single base off, so this may be a read error. This chain connects TRBV6-5 to TRBJ2-5, with D possibly being TRBD2 (5 bases). This CDR3 has 16 residues. Germline CDR1 reads MNHEY; CDR2 reads SVGAGI. The CDR3 region has the DNA TGTGCCAGCAGTTACGTATTCGGGAAAGGCCAAGAGACCAAGTACTTC. Its translation: CASSYVFGKGQETKYF.

The chain is built from TRBV12-3 or TRBV12-4 and TRBJ1-3, with a weak D call TRBD1 (6 bases). Trimming shortened V by 6 bases and J by 0 bases, and 21 bases separated the two germline ends. The CDR3 has 18 residues. CDR3 amino acids: CASSFSRYREPSGNTIYF. The CDR3 DNA reads as TGTGCCAGCAGCTTCTCCCGCTACAGGGAGCCCTCTGGAAACACCATATATTTT.

This clonotype was counted only a few times. V gene TRBV28 combines with J gene TRBJ1-3; 7 bases fit TRBD1. Trimming removed 8 bases from V and 0 bases from J; junction bases left unmatched: 7. Germline V CDR1 and CDR2: MDHEN, SYDVKM. This CDR3 has 15 amino acids. The DNA for the CDR3 is TGTGCCAGCGGAAAACCAGGGGGCTCTGGAAACACCATATATTTT. It is translated as CASGKPGGSGNTIYF.

This rearrangement joins TRBV2 to TRBJ2-7, with a tentative D call TRBD1 (5 bases). The germline gives CDR1 SNHLY, CDR2 FYNNEI. CDR3 size: 15 residues. The V and J ends lost 3 bases and 3 bases respectively, with 15 bases between them. As DNA, the CDR3 is TGTGCCAGCAGTGACGGGCAGGGTTCGGGCTACGAGCAGTACTTC. It yields the protein CASSDGQGSGYEQYF.